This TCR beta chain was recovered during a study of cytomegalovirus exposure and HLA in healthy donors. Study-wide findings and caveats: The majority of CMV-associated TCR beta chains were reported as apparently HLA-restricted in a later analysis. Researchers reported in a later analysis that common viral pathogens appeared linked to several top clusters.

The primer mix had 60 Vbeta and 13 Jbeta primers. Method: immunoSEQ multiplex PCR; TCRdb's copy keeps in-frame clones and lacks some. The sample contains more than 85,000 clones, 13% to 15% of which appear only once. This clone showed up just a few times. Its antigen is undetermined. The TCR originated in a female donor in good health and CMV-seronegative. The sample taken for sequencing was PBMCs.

CDR3 residues: CASSVGGSGYEQYF. CDR3 bases: TGTGCCAGCAGCGTAGGCGGTAGCGGGTACGAGCAGTACTTC. The rearrangement joins TRBV9 to TRBJ2-7, with 7 bases identical to TRBD2. Germline V gives CDR1 SGDLS, CDR2 YYNGEE. This CDR3 is built from 14 residues. V was pared by 0 bases and J by 4 bases, with 4 bases of the junction left unmatched.